What follows is one T cell receptor beta chain and its context. This sample was taken from a study of blood T cell repertoires in COVID-19. This CDR3 spans 13 amino acids. V lost 5 bases and J lost 9, with 14 bases in between. Germline V gives CDR1 MDHEN, CDR2 SYDVKM. Assay used: immunoSEQ multiplex PCR; TCRdb lists only in-frame clones, some missing. The sample lists over 85,000 clones, about 72% occurring once. The genes are TRBV28 and TRBJ2-4; tentative D call: TRBD2 (7 bases). This TCR derives from a man aged 60 to 69 with active or convalescent COVID-19. Sample: peripheral blood. The CDR3 is CASSGGGRSIQYF. CDR3 nucleotide sequence: TGTGCCAGCAGTGGCGGGGGCCGGAGCATTCAGTACTTC.